A single sample is the source of the 29 T cell receptor beta chains below, sequenced in a study of OX40 agonist ivuxolimab in advanced cancers. Generated by immunoSEQ multiplex PCR, the TCRdb table keeps only in-frame clones and is missing some. The sample lists about 94,000 clones; around 86% were seen once. Sequencing used CD4+ or CD8+ T cells sorted from blood, obtained in a trial of the OX40 agonist ivuxolimab. The receptors here all came from an adult with an advanced solid tumor such as melanoma, head and neck, liver or kidney cancer.

This clone showed up just once. The chain couples TRBV6-5 to TRBJ1-2, with D possibly being TRBD1 (5 bases). Germline V gene sequence: CDR1 MNHEY, CDR2 SVGAGI. Trimming pared 2 bases from V and 8 bases from J, leaving 12 bases between. The length of the CDR3 is 13 residues. The CDR3 loop reads CASSYGLRQGYTF. Here the CDR3 DNA reads TGTGCCAGCAGTTACGGGCTTCGACAGGGCTACACCTTC.

CDR3 sequence reads: CASSQDRSRVYQPQHF. The CDR3 DNA is TGTGCCAGCAGCCAAGATCGGTCGAGGGTTTACCAGCCCCAGCATTTT. This sequence joins TRBV4-2 and TRBJ1-5; D not resolved. V was shortened by 0 bases and J by 7 bases, with 16 bases between the two germline ends. Per the germline V gene, CDR1 is LGHNA and CDR2 is YNFKEQ. The CDR3 extends over 16 amino acids.

This clone was observed a few times. The chain links TRBV27 to TRBJ1-6; D unresolved. CDR1 is MNHEY, CDR2 SMNVEV, per germline (reference sequence). CDR3 length: 12 amino acids. V lost 3 bases to trimming and J lost 8 bases, with 5 bases between them. The DNA for the CDR3 is TGTGCCAGCAGTTTTCTACATTCACCCCTCCACTTT. This codes for CASSFLHSPLHF.

CDR3 nucleotide sequence: TGTGCCAGCTCGCGCAAACCGGGACAAAGTAACTATGGCTACACCTTC. Its translation: CASSRKPGQSNYGYTF. This chain connects TRBV18 to TRBJ1-2; D might be TRBD1 (6 bases). Germline V gene lookup returns CDR1 KGHSH and CDR2 LQKENI. CDR3 length: 16 residues. Trimming took 6 bases from V and 1 from J, leaving 18 bases between them.

The chain couples TRBV14 to TRBJ2-2; 11 positions match TRBD2. Germline V gene sequence: CDR1 SGHDN, CDR2 FVKESK. The CDR3 has 20 amino acids. The V and J ends lost 5 bases and 0 bases, in that order; junction bases with no gene match: 14. CDR3 region: CASSGFLGTSGTPNTGELFF. In DNA form, the CDR3 reads TGTGCCAGCAGCGGTTTCCTCGGGACTAGCGGAACCCCGAACACCGGGGAGCTGTTTTTT.

The CDR3 DNA follows: TGCGCCAGCAGCTTGGGGACTTTTGGTCGGGGTCAGCCCCAGCATTTT. Translation: CASSLGTFGRGQPQHF. J is TRBJ1-5 and V is TRBV5-1; no clear D. The length of the CDR3 is 16 residues. The V gene lost 0 bases and the J gene lost 6 bases, with 16 bases spanning the gap. Germline V CDR1 and CDR2: SGHRS, YFSETQ.

CDR3 sequence: CASSQDLLIGGAGGADTQYF. In DNA, the CDR3 is TGCGCCAGCAGCCAAGATCTCCTCATAGGTGGAGCGGGGGGGGCAGATACGCAGTATTTT. The chain is built from TRBV4-1 and TRBJ2-3; 10 nucleotides line up with TRBD2. CDR1 and CDR2 (germline): MGHRA, YSYEKL. V lost 0 bases and J lost 4; bases outside the gene matches: 16. The CDR3 extends over 20 amino acids.

V usage is TRBV29-1 and J usage is TRBJ2-5, with 9 bases aligning to TRBD1. J was trimmed by 5 bases and V by 6 bases; bases with no gene match: 10. The V gene's germline CDR1 is SQVTM and CDR2 ANQGSEA. The CDR3 extends over 14 amino acids. The CDR3 region is CSVSGTGKGETQYF. The CDR3, as DNA: TGCAGCGTCTCCGGGACAGGGAAGGGGGAGACCCAGTACTTC.

V usage is TRBV9 and J usage is TRBJ2-2, with D possibly being TRBD2 (5 bases). The V end lost 3 bases, the J end lost 8 bases, and 11 bases lay between the germline ends. Germline CDR1 and CDR2: SGDLS and YYNGEE. The length of the CDR3 is 13 residues. The CDR3, as DNA: TGTGCCAGCAGCGGCCGGGAAGAAGGGGAGCTGTTTTTT. Translation: CASSGREEGELFF.

This rearrangement joins TRBV6-5 to TRBJ2-1; 7 bases are a match to TRBD1. J lost 14 bases, V lost 6 bases, and 10 bases had no gene match. Per germline, CDR1 MNHEY and CDR2 SVGAGI. The CDR3 runs to 12 residues. The CDR3: CASRPGTDGEFF. The DNA of the CDR3 is TGTGCCAGCAGACCGGGGACAGACGGGGAGTTCTTC.

V gene TRBV5-1 combines with J gene TRBJ1-2; no firm D call. Germline values: CDR1 SGHRS, CDR2 YFSETQ. The CDR3 sequence is 15 residues long. Trimming left V 4 bases short and J 4 bases short, with 17 bases between. CDR3 residues: CASSVSAAGGYGYTF. The CDR3 nucleotides read TGCGCCAGCAGCGTCTCCGCGGCAGGTGGCTATGGCTACACCTTC.

The chain links TRBV11-2 to TRBJ2-7, with D possibly TRBD2 on 6 matching bases. Germline V gene sequence: CDR1 SGHAT, CDR2 FQNNGV. The ends were cut back, 7 bases at V and 1 base at J, with 17 bases in the middle. The CDR3 contains 15 residues. CDR3 protein: CASILGGAGSYEQYF. The CDR3 DNA reads TGTGCCAGCATCCTTGGAGGGGCAGGGTCCTACGAGCAGTACTTC. Complete variable domain (other parts from reference TRBV11-2 and TRBJ2-7): EAGVAQSPRYKIIEKRQSVAFWCNPISGHATLYWYQQILGQGPKLLIQFQNNGVVDDSQLPKDRFSAERLKGVDSTLKIQPAKLEDSAVYLCASILGGAGSYEQYFGPGTRLTVT.

This sequence joins TRBV19 and TRBJ1-4; maybe TRBD1 (5 bases). The CDR3 runs to 15 residues. Germline CDR1 LNHDA, CDR2 SQIVND (reference sequence). Trimming cost V 3 bases and J 4 bases, with 12 bases left between them. The CDR3 loop is CASSMGQLDNEKLFF. CDR3 bases: TGTGCCAGTAGTATGGGGCAGCTCGATAATGAAAAACTGTTTTTT.

V is TRBV19 and J is TRBJ2-1; 8 bases are a match to TRBD1. In germline, CDR1 is LNHDA, CDR2 SQIVND (reference sequence). The V segment lost 6 bases and the J segment 4 bases; nucleotides outside the gene matches: 11. The CDR3 covers 16 residues. The chain's CDR3 is CASSIYPRQGYNEQFF. The DNA for the CDR3 is TGTGCCAGTAGCATATATCCCCGACAGGGGTACAATGAGCAGTTCTTC.

The genes are TRBV6-4 and TRBJ2-3; 10 nucleotides align to TRBD1. After removal of 10 bases from V and 4 bases from J, the junction contained 11 bases not matched to a gene. The CDR3 has 15 residues. Germline CDR1 MRHNA, CDR2 SNTAGT. CDR3 protein: CATKLGQGPSDTQYF. The CDR3 DNA reads as TGTGCCACTAAGTTGGGACAGGGGCCATCAGATACGCAGTATTTT.

V and J are TRBV4-1 and TRBJ2-7, with TRBD1 identical over 9 bases. This CDR3 spans 16 amino acids. Per the germline V gene, CDR1 is MGHRA and CDR2 is YSYEKL. V was pared by 1 base and J by 2 bases, with 6 bases of the junction left unmatched. The CDR3 region is CASSQAGTGYTYEQYF. In nucleotides, the CDR3 is TGCGCCAGCAGCCAAGCCGGGACAGGGTACACCTACGAGCAGTACTTC.

The chain has TRBV14 and TRBJ1-4; unclear D gene. There are 13 residues in the CDR3. CDR1 is SGHDN and CDR2 is FVKESK in the germline V gene. Trimming pared 1 base from V and 8 bases from J, leaving 8 bases between. The CDR3 protein is CASSQAFGEKLFF. Here the CDR3 DNA reads TGTGCCAGCAGCCAAGCTTTCGGGGAAAAACTGTTTTTT.

The chain carries TRBV5-1 and TRBJ2-6; D is possibly TRBD2 (5 bases). The CDR3 loop spans 15 amino acids. Germline CDR1 is SGHRS and CDR2 is YFSETQ. Trimming took off 6 bases at V and 0 bases at J, with 10 bases between the two ends. CDR3 residues: CASMPGSSGANVLTF. In nucleotides, the CDR3 is TGCGCCAGCATGCCGGGGAGCTCTGGGGCCAACGTCCTGACTTTC.

The chain carries TRBV13 and TRBJ1-1; D not resolved. V gave up 5 bases and J gave up 3 bases, with 19 bases separating them. The germline V gene encodes CDR1 PRHDT and CDR2 FYEKMQ (reference sequence). The CDR3 runs 16 residues. The CDR3 region is CASSPPATAAYTEAFF. The CDR3 DNA reads TGTGCCAGCAGCCCCCCGGCGACGGCGGCGTACACTGAAGCTTTCTTT.

CDR3 loop: CASSQDPGAGVGNEQFF. CDR3 coding DNA: TGCGCCAGCAGCCAAGATCCGGGGGCGGGGGTCGGGAATGAGCAGTTCTTC. The genes are TRBV4-3 and TRBJ2-1, with D possibly matching TRBD2 (7 bases). The CDR3 has 17 amino acids. Looked up from germline, CDR1 is LGHNA and CDR2 is YSLEER. The V gene lost 0 bases and the J gene lost 7 bases, with 19 bases spanning the gap.

The chain is built from TRBV7-2 and TRBJ2-1; D perhaps matches TRBD2 (5 bases). The CDR3 spans 14 residues. Trimming removed 0 bases at V and 7 bases at J, with 10 bases between. CDR1 and CDR2 (germline): SGHTA, FQGNSA. This CDR3 is CASSLAGGWNEQFF. The CDR3, as DNA: TGTGCCAGCAGCTTAGCGGGCGGGTGGAATGAGCAGTTCTTC.

The count of this clone is one. The chain combines TRBV7-2 with TRBJ2-7, with D possibly TRBD1 on 5 matching bases. Germline-derived CDR1 and CDR2 are SGHTA and FQGNSA. V was cut by 2 bases and J by 5 bases, with 16 bases left in between. CDR3 length: 15 amino acids. In DNA, the CDR3 is TGTGCCAGCAGCTTAATTGGGCAGGGTAACGACGAGCAGTACTTC. It specifies CASSLIGQGNDEQYF.

In DNA, the CDR3 is TGCGCCAGCATCGCGGGGGGACCTAACAATGAGCAGTTCTTC. Amino acids: CASIAGGPNNEQFF. The chain joins TRBV10-1 to TRBJ2-1, with 8 nucleotides matching TRBD2. The CDR3 has 14 amino acids. J was trimmed by 5 bases and V by 7 bases; bases with no gene match: 7. In germline, CDR1 is WNHNN, CDR2 SYGVQD (reference sequence).

This clone was detected only once. This chain joins TRBV10-3 and TRBJ2-1, with TRBD2 identical over 7 bases. Germline V gene lookup returns CDR1 ENHRY and CDR2 SYGVKD. V gave up 8 bases and J gave up 2 bases; unmatched junction bases: 0. The CDR3 totals 12 residues. The DNA for the CDR3 is TGTGCCATCCGGGGGGCCTACAATGAGCAGTTCTTC. This encodes CAIRGAYNEQFF.

This clone occurred a few times. This rearrangement joins TRBV30 to TRBJ1-2, with 7 bases fitting TRBD1. Trimming took 5 bases from V and 7 from J; bases not matched to a gene: 7. The CDR3 runs to 12 residues. Looked up from germline, CDR1 is GTSNPN and CDR2 is SVGIG (reference sequence). The DNA of the CDR3 is TGTGCCTGGGACGTAGGGGGCCCTGGCTACACCTTC. Translating it yields CAWDVGGPGYTF. The full variable domain, its missing parts supplied by reference TRBV30 and TRBJ1-2, is SQTIHQWPATLVQPVGSPLSLECTVEGTSNPNLYWYRQAAGRGLQLLFYSVGIGQISSEVPQNLSASRPQDRQFILSSKKLLLSDSGFYLCAWDVGGPGYTFGSGTRLTVV.

The chain recombines TRBV2 with TRBJ1-3; no definite D call. The CDR3 consists of 12 residues. V was trimmed by 4 bases and J by 0 bases, leaving 1 base between them. Germline values: CDR1 SNHLY, CDR2 FYNNEI. The DNA for the CDR3 is TGTGCCAGCAGTGGCTCTGGAAACACCATATATTTT. Protein sequence: CASSGSGNTIYF.

This clone was seen just once. The chain couples TRBV6-5 to TRBJ1-1; D is ambiguous. The CDR3 has 12 residues. Germline V lookup: CDR1 MNHEY, CDR2 SVGAGI. V lost 3 bases and J 2 bases, leaving 4 bases between the germline ends. The CDR3 DNA sequence: TGTGCCAGCAGTTATACTAACACTGAAGCTTTCTTT. It yields the protein CASSYTNTEAFF.

This rearrangement joins TRBV27 to TRBJ2-5; perhaps TRBD2 as D (6 bases). The CDR3 has 15 amino acids. V was cut by 5 bases and J by 2 bases, with 15 bases left in between. CDR1 is MNHEY, CDR2 SMNVEV, per germline (reference sequence). In DNA, the CDR3 is TGTGCCAGCAGTCTGGGTGCGGGGATGCAAGAGACCCAGTACTTC. Amino acid sequence: CASSLGAGMQETQYF.

The CDR3 nucleotides read TGTGCCAGCAGGCAAGTGCGGGGAAGAGAGACCCAGTACTTC. It encodes CASRQVRGRETQYF. This chain joins TRBV11-2 and TRBJ2-5; a weak D match, TRBD2 (6 bases). Germline V gene sequence: CDR1 SGHAT, CDR2 FQNNGV. CDR3 size: 14 residues. The V and J ends lost 6 bases and 4 bases respectively, with 15 bases between them. The full variable domain, its missing parts supplied by reference TRBV11-2 and TRBJ2-5, is EAGVAQSPRYKIIEKRQSVAFWCNPISGHATLYWYQQILGQGPKLLIQFQNNGVVDDSQLPKDRFSAERLKGVDSTLKIQPAKLEDSAVYLCASRQVRGRETQYFGPGTRLLVL.